Presented here are 10 T cell receptor beta chains from one specimen sequenced in a study of CD8+ T cells in alopecia areata. Documented treatment: oral pan-JAK inhibitor, 5-10 mg twice daily. RNA, once extracted, was reverse transcribed into cDNA for use as the sequencing template. The repertoire was sequenced with immunoSEQ multiplex PCR; TCRdb's copy has only in-frame clones and lacks some. This sample has more than 200,000 clones, with over 60% found just once. This material consisted of CD4+ T cells sorted from blood, taken at week 4, from a patient treated with tofacitinib. These receptors all come from a human donor with alopecia areata.

The rearrangement links TRBV10-3 to TRBJ1-1; D gene uncertain. V was cut by 3 bases and J by 1 base, with 6 bases left in between. Germline lookup yields CDR1 ENHRY and CDR2 SYGVKD. This CDR3 has 13 amino acids. The CDR3 bases are TGTGCCATCAGTGATCAGGAGAACACTGAAGCTTTCTTT. This gives the protein CAISDQENTEAFF.

This rearrangement joins TRBV2 to TRBJ1-2; perhaps TRBD1 as D (5 bases). The CDR3 loop spans 13 amino acids. Germline loops: CDR1 SNHLY, CDR2 FYNNEI. Between the trimmed V and J ends, which lost 4 bases and 8 bases, there was a span of 14 bases. In nucleotides, the CDR3 is TGTGCCAGCAGTGGGGGACTTCGAGGGGGCTACACCTTC. Translated, it gives CASSGGLRGGYTF.

The chain links TRBV6-5 to TRBJ1-3; D uncertain. Trimming removed 0 bases from V and 0 bases from J, with 9 bases in between. Germline V gene lookup returns CDR1 MNHEY and CDR2 SVGAGI. The CDR3 runs to 16 residues. This chain's CDR3 is CASSYSAGGSGNTIYF. In DNA, the CDR3 is TGTGCCAGCAGTTACTCGGCAGGCGGCTCTGGAAACACCATATATTTT.

The chain links TRBV30 to TRBJ2-3, with 7 nucleotides matching TRBD2. The CDR3 extends over 11 amino acids. Germline V lookup: CDR1 GTSNPN, CDR2 SVGIG (reference sequence). The CDR3 DNA reads TGTCTGGGGGGGGAAGCGGGCTCGCAGTATTTT. Protein sequence: CLGGEAGSQYF.

The rearrangement joins TRBV30 to TRBJ2-3; possible D gene TRBD1, 5 bases. Trimming took off 1 base at V and 0 bases at J, with 11 bases between the two ends. Germline-derived CDR1 and CDR2 are GTSNPN and SVGIG (reference sequence). CDR3 length: 15 amino acids. CDR3: CAWSGQGYSTDTQYF. CDR3 DNA: TGTGCCTGGAGTGGTCAGGGTTACAGCACAGATACGCAGTATTTT.

The chain recombines TRBV4-3 with TRBJ1-5, with a tentative D call TRBD1 (6 bases). The V gene lost 2 bases and the J gene lost 10 bases, with 21 bases spanning the gap. The CDR3 extends over 16 amino acids. Germline CDR1 and CDR2: LGHNA and YSLEER. CDR3 in DNA: TGCGCCAGCAGCCAACCCCCGACAGGCAGCCAACCCCCCCAGCATTTT. Amino acid sequence: CASSQPPTGSQPPQHF.

The chain combines TRBV27 with TRBJ1-1; D unresolved. The V end lost 6 bases, the J end lost 0 bases, and 14 bases lay between the germline ends. CDR3 length equals 15 residues. Germline V gene data show CDR1 as MNHEY and CDR2 as SMNVEV (reference sequence). The CDR3 DNA reads as TGTGCCAGCAGGGAGCAAGCCACAATGAACACTGAAGCTTTCTTT. Its protein is CASREQATMNTEAFF.

The J gene is TRBJ1-2, the V gene TRBV19; 9 positions agree with TRBD1. This CDR3 contains 15 residues. The J segment lost 12 bases and the V segment lost 5 bases, leaving 16 bases of the junction unmatched. Germline CDR1 LNHDA, CDR2 SQIVND (reference sequence). CDR3 coding DNA: TGTGCCAGTAGTCCCACCGGACAGGGGTCCCAGTTTGACACCTTC. This gives the protein CASSPTGQGSQFDTF. The full variable domain, its missing parts supplied by reference TRBV19 and TRBJ1-2, is DGGITQSPKYLFRKEGQNVTLSCEQNLNHDAMYWYRQDPGQGLRLIYYSQIVNDFQKGDIAEGYSVSREKKESFPLTVTSAQKNPTAFYLCASSPTGQGSQFDTFGSGTRLTVV.

This chain links TRBV13 with TRBJ2-1, with 8 bases that match TRBD2. CDR3 length: 16 amino acids. V lost 5 bases to trimming and J lost 5 bases; unmatched junction nucleotides: 11. CDR1 and CDR2 from the germline V gene are PRHDT and FYEKMQ (reference sequence). CDR3 DNA sequence: TGTGCCAGCAGCCGGGCGGGACTAGTAGTCGACAATGAGCAGTTCTTC. Amino acids: CASSRAGLVVDNEQFF.

The chain links TRBV11-2 to TRBJ1-4; D gene uncertain. With 5 bases removed from V and 3 bases from J, the gap between germline ends came to 10 bases. Germline-derived CDR1 and CDR2 are SGHAT and FQNNGV. This CDR3 contains 14 residues. The CDR3 nucleotides are TGTGCCAGCAGCCCGCGCGGGTCTAATGAAAAACTGTTTTTT. This encodes CASSPRGSNEKLFF.